These 15 T cell receptor beta chains came from one sample sequenced in a study of shared clonotypes between healthy human individuals. The method was immunoSEQ multiplex PCR; TCRdb's version includes in-frame clones alone and lacks a portion of them. The profile covers millions of clones, with approximately 90% appearing a single time and about 0.13% taken by the ten largest. The sequenced material came from naive CD4+ T cells sorted from blood. Subset in this sample: CD45RA+ positively selected. These receptors came from a man aged 18 to 30 in good health.

Of note for this clone: Other DNA sequences in this specimen translate into the identical CDR3. CDR3 sequence reads: CASSLDRGTNEKLFF. The CDR3 nucleotides are TGCGCCAGCAGCTTGGACCGGGGGACTAATGAAAAACTGTTTTTT. V usage is TRBV5-1 and J usage is TRBJ1-4; tentatively, D is TRBD1 (5 bases). CDR3 length equals 15 residues. Germline V lookup: CDR1 SGHRS, CDR2 YFSETQ. V lost 0 bases, J lost 2 bases, and 8 bases lay in between.

The rearrangement links TRBV6-6 to TRBJ2-6; the match to TRBD1 covers 7 bases. Germline-derived CDR1 and CDR2 are MNHNY and SVGAGI (reference sequence). Trimming cost V 8 bases and J 1 base; bases outside gene matches: 5. The CDR3 contains 15 residues. CDR3 protein: CASRTGVSGANVLTF. CDR3 nucleotide sequence: TGTGCCAGCCGGACAGGAGTATCTGGGGCCAACGTCCTGACTTTC.

The count of this clone is one. The chain carries TRBV5-5 and TRBJ1-1, with D perhaps matching TRBD1 (5 bases). The length of the CDR3 is 15 residues. Between the trimmed V and J ends, which lost 0 bases and 0 bases, there was a span of 9 bases. The germline gives CDR1 SGHKS, CDR2 YYEKEE (reference sequence). The CDR3 coding sequence is TGTGCCAGCAGCTTGGCCGGGGGTTTGAACACTGAAGCTTTCTTT. This gives the protein CASSLAGGLNTEAFF.

The chain recombines TRBV28 with TRBJ1-2, with unresolved D. Trimming pared 6 bases from V and 11 bases from J, leaving 19 bases between. The CDR3 length is 13 residues. The germline V gene has CDR1 MDHEN and CDR2 SYDVKM. The CDR3 DNA sequence: TGTGCCAGCAGCTCATCCCCTTCCTCGGGGTACACCTTC. Translated, it gives CASSSSPSSGYTF.

This clone has only one observation. The chain is built from TRBV19 and TRBJ2-1, with unresolved D. With 6 bases removed from V and 1 base from J, the gap between germline ends came to 13 bases. The germline V gene encodes CDR1 LNHDA and CDR2 SQIVND (reference sequence). There are 15 residues in the CDR3. Written as DNA, the CDR3 is TGTGCCAGTAGCCCGTGGGGTTATTCCTACAATGAGCAGTTCTTC. It specifies CASSPWGYSYNEQFF.

The CDR3 DNA is TGTGCCAGCAGCCGAACAGTTCGAGAGACCCAGTACTTC. This translates into CASSRTVRETQYF. The chain combines TRBV5-5 with TRBJ2-5; D remains unclear. The CDR3 contains 13 residues. The germline V and J ends were trimmed by 4 bases and 4 bases, with 11 bases remaining between them. Per germline, CDR1 SGHKS and CDR2 YYEKEE (reference sequence). Based on the CDR3 plus reference TRBV5-5 and TRBJ2-5, the full variable domain is DAGVTQSPTHLIKTRGQQVTLRCSPISGHKSVSWYQQVLGQGPQFIFQYYEKEERGRGNFPDRFSARQFPNYSSELNVNALLLGDSALYLCASSRTVRETQYFGPGTRLLVL.

About this clone: At the DNA level, this CDR3 is encoded by other sequences in the same sample as well. The chain combines TRBV2 with TRBJ1-2; D gene uncertain. The V gene lost 3 bases and the J gene lost 5 bases, with 7 bases spanning the gap. The germline V gene has CDR1 SNHLY and CDR2 FYNNEI. There are 12 residues in the CDR3. The CDR3 here is CASSEGSYGYTF. CDR3 coding DNA: TGTGCCAGCAGTGAGGGGTCATATGGCTACACCTTC.

The rearrangement uses TRBV10-1 and TRBJ1-1, with a possible D match to TRBD1 (5 bases). V was trimmed by 6 bases and J by 5 bases, leaving 19 bases between them. This CDR3 is built from 15 residues. The germline V gene encodes CDR1 WNHNN and CDR2 SYGVQD (reference sequence). The CDR3 region has the DNA TGCGCCAGCAGGGCAACGGTGGGGACGGGGACTGAAGCTTTCTTT. The encoded protein is CASRATVGTGTEAFF.

The chain is built from TRBV4-2 and TRBJ1-5; 7 positions agree with TRBD1. This CDR3 contains 16 residues. Germline V CDR1 and CDR2: LGHNA, YNFKEQ. V gave up 0 bases and J gave up 6 bases; unmatched junction bases: 8. The CDR3 sequence: CASSQELGTVGQPQHF. The CDR3, as DNA: TGTGCCAGCAGCCAAGAGTTAGGGACAGTCGGTCAGCCCCAGCATTTT.

The chain uses TRBV7-2 and TRBJ1-6; TRBD1 is a possible D gene (5 bases). Per germline, CDR1 SGHTA and CDR2 FQGNSA. The CDR3 is 14 residues long. The germline V and J ends were trimmed by 1 base and 9 bases, with 10 bases remaining between them. The CDR3 DNA sequence: TGTGCCAGCAGCTTAGGGGGGGTAGGTTCACCCCTCCACTTT. Residues: CASSLGGVGSPLHF.

This sequence joins TRBV5-6 and TRBJ1-2, with 8 bases that match TRBD1. Germline V CDR1 and CDR2: SGHDT, YYEEEE. CDR3 length: 15 amino acids. V shed 5 bases, J shed 6 bases, and the junction held 12 bases outside the gene matches. The CDR3 region has the DNA TGTGCCAGCAGACCGATGGACAGGGAAATTAATGGCTACACCTTC. This gives the protein CASRPMDREINGYTF.

The chain recombines TRBV6-4 with TRBJ2-2, with D perhaps TRBD1 (6 bases). Germline-derived CDR1 and CDR2 are MRHNA and SNTAGT. V gave up 3 bases and J gave up 4 bases, with 9 bases separating them. CDR3 size: 14 residues. The CDR3 protein is CASSEGHGTGELFF. In DNA form, the CDR3 reads TGTGCCAGCAGTGAGGGACACGGCACCGGGGAGCTGTTTTTT.

About this clone itself: The identical CDR3 is also encoded by other nucleotide sequences in the sample. The V gene is TRBV5-1, the J gene TRBJ2-5; D gene uncertain. The germline CDR1 and CDR2 sequences are SGHRS and YFSETQ. Trimming shortened V by 5 bases and J by 0 bases, and 5 bases separated the two germline ends. The CDR3 is 12 amino acids. This CDR3 reads CASRPNQETQYF. The CDR3 DNA reads TGCGCCAGCAGACCAAACCAAGAGACCCAGTACTTC.

The V call is TRBV6-1, the J call TRBJ2-7; a possible D gene is TRBD1 (5 bases). Germline CDR1 and CDR2: MNHNS and SASEGT. The CDR3 length is 14 residues. V lost 4 bases to trimming and J lost 5 bases, with 15 bases between them. CDR3 nucleotides: TGTGCCAGCAGTGCCTCAGCAGGGTCCCACGAGCAGTACTTC. It yields the protein CASSASAGSHEQYF.

The chain employs TRBV6-6 and TRBJ1-2; 10 nucleotides agree with TRBD1. The CDR3 extends over 14 amino acids. J lost 8 bases, V lost 2 bases, and 5 bases had no gene match. Germline assignment: CDR1 MNHNY and CDR2 SVGAGI (reference sequence). This CDR3 is CASSYLGQGKGYTF. The CDR3 DNA follows: TGTGCCAGCAGTTACCTGGGACAGGGGAAAGGCTACACCTTC.